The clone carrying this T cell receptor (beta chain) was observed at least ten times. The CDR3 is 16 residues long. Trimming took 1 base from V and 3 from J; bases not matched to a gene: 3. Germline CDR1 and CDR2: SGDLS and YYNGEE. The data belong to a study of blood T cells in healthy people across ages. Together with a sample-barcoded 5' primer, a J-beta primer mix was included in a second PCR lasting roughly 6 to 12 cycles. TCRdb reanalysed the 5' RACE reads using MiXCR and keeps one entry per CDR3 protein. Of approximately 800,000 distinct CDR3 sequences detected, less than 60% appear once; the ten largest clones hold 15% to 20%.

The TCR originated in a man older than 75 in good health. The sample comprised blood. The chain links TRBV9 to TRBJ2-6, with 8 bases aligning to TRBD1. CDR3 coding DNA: TGTGCCAGCAGCGTACAGGGGGCGAGTGGGGCCAACGTCCTGACTTTC. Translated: CASSVQGASGANVLTF. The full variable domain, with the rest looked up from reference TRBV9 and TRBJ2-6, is DSGVTQTPKHLITATGQRVTLRCSPRSGDLSVYWYQQSLDQGLQFLIQYYNGEERAKGNILERFSAQQFPDLHSELNLSSLELGDSALYFCASSVQGASGANVLTFGAGSRLTVL.